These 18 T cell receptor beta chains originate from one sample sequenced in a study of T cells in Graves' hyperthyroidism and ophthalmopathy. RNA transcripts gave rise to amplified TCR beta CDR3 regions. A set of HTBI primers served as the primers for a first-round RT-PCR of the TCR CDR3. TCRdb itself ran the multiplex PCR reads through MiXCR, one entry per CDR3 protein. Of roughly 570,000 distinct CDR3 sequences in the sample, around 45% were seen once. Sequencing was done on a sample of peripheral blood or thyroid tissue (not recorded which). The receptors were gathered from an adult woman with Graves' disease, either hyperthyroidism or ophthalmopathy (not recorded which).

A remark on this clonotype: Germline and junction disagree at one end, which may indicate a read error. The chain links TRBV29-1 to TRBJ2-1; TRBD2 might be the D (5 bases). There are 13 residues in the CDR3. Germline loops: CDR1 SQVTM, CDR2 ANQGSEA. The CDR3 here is CSAVTLDYNEQLF. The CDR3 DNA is TGCAGCGCGGTAACACTAGATTACAATGAGCAGCTCTTC.

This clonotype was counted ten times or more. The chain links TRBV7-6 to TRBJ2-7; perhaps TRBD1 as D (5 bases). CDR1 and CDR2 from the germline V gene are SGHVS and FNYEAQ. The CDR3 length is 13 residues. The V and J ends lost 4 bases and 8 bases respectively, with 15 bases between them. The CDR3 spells CASSSSQGSQQYF. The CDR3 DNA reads TGTGCCAGCAGCTCCTCGCAGGGAAGTCAGCAGTACTTC.

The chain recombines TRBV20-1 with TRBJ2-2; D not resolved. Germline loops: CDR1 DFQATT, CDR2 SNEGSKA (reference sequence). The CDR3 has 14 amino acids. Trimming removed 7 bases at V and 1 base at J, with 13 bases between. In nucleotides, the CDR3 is TGCAGTGTTGCGGTACAGAAGAACACCGGGGAGCTGTTTTTT. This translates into CSVAVQKNTGELFF.

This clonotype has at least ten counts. The CDR3 reads CASSDSENSPLHF. CDR3 DNA sequence: TGTGCCAGCAGTGACTCAGAGAATTCACCCCTCCACTTT. This chain connects TRBV6-4 to TRBJ1-6, with D hard to call. Looked up from germline, CDR1 is MRHNA and CDR2 is SNTAGT. The CDR3 sequence is 13 residues long. V was trimmed by 0 bases and J by 7 bases, leaving 4 bases between them.

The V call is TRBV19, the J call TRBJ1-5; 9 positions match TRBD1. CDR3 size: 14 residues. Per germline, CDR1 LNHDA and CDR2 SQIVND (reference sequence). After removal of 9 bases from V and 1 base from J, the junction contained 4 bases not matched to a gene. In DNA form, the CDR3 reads TGTGCCAGCGGGACAGGGTTGAGCAATCAGCCCCAGCATTTT. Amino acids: CASGTGLSNQPQHF.

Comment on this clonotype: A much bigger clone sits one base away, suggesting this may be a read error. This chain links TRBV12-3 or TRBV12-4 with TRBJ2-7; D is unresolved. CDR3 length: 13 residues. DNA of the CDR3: TGTGCCAGCGGTAGCAAATACTCCTACGAGCAGTGCTTC. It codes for CASGSKYSYEQCF.

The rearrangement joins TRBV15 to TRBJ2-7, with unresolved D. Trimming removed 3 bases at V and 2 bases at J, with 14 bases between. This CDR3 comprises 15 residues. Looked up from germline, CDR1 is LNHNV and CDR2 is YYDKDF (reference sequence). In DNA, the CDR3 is TGTGCCACCAGCAGGCCAGACTTCATGGCCTACGAGCAGTACTTC. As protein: CATSRPDFMAYEQYF.

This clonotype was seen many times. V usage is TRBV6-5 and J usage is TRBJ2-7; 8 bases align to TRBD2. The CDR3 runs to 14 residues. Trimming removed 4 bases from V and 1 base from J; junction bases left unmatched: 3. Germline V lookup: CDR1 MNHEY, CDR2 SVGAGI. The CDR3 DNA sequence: TGTGCCAGCAGTTCGGGAGGGGCTTCCTACGAGCAGTACTTC. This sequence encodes CASSSGGASYEQYF.

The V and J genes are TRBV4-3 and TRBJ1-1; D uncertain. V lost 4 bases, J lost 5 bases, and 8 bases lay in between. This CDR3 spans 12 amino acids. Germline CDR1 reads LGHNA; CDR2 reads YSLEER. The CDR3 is CASSPEATEAFF. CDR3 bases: TGCGCCAGCAGCCCAGAAGCGACTGAAGCTTTCTTT.

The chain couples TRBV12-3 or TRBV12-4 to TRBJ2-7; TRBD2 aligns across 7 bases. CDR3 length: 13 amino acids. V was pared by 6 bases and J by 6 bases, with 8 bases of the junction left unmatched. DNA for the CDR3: TGTGCCAGCAGCCGCCTGGGGGGGTCCGAGCAGTACTTC. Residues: CASSRLGGSEQYF.

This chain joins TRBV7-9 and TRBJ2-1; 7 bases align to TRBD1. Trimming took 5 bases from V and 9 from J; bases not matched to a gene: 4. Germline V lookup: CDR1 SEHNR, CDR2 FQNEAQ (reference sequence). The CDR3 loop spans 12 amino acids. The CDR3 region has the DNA TGTGCCAGCAGCCTACAGGGGAGTGAGCAGTTCTTC. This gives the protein CASSLQGSEQFF.

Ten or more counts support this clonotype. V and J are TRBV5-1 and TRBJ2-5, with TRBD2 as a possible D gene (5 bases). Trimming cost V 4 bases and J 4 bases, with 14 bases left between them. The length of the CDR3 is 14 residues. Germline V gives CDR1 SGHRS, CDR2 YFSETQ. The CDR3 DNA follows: TGCGCCAGCAGCCCCCGGCGACGGGGAGAGACCCAGTACTTC. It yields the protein CASSPRRRGETQYF.

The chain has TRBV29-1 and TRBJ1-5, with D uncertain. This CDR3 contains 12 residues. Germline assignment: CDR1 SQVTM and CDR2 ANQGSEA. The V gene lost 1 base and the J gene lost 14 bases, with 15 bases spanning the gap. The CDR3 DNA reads TGCAGCGTTGAAGGGGGAACAGTGTACGAGCATTTT. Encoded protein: CSVEGGTVYEHF.

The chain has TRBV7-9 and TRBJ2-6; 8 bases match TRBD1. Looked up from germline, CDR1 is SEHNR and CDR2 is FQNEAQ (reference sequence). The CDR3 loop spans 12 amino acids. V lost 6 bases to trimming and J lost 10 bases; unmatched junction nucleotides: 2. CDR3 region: CASRTGVNVLTF. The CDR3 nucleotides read TGTGCCAGCAGGACAGGGGTTAACGTCCTGACTTTC.

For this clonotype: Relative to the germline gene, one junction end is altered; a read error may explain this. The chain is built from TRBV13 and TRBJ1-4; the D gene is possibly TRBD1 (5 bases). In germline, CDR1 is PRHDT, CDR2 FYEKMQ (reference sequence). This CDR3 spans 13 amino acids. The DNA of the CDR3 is TGTGCCAGCACCCTCGGGACTAACGAAAAACTGTTTTTT. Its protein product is CASTLGTNEKLFF. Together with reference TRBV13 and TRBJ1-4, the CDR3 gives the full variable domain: AAGVIQSPRHLIKEKRETATLKCYPIPRHDTVYWYQQGPGQDPQFLISFYEKMQSDKGSIPDRFSAQQFSDYHSELNMSSLELGDSALYFCASTLGTNEKLFFGSGTQLSVL.

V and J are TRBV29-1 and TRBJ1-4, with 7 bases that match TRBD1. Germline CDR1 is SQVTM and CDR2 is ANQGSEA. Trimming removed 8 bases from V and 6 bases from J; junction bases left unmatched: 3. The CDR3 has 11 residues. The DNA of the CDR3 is TGCAGCTTCGGGACAGATGAAAAACTGTTTTTT. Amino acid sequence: CSFGTDEKLFF.

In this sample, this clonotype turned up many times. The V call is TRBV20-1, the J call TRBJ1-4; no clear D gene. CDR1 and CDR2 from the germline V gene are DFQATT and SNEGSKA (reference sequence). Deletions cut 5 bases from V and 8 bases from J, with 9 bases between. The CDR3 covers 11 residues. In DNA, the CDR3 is TGCAGTGCTGGGGATCGCGAAAAACTGTTTTTT. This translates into CSAGDREKLFF.

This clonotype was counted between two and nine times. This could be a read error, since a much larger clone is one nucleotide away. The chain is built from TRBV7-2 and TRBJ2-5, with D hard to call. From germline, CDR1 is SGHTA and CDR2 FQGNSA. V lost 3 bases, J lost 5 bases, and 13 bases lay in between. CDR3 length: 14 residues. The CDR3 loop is CASSLARVAETQYF. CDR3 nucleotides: TGTGCCAGCAGCTTGGCTCGGGTGGCGGAGACCCAGTACTTC.